This TCR beta chain was sequenced for a study of shared clonotypes between healthy human individuals. With 4 bases removed from V and 1 base from J, the gap between germline ends came to 17 bases. Germline V CDR1 and CDR2: MNHEY, SVGAGI. There are 16 residues in the CDR3. Subsets obtained from CD4+ cells comprised CD45RA+ naive and CD45RA-negative memory cells. Several immunoSEQ plates received, in even portions, the genomic DNA of each subset. Generated by immunoSEQ multiplex PCR, the TCRdb table keeps only in-frame clones and is missing some. The data hold some 1,600,000 clones, with approximately 98% observed a single time.

The chain is built from TRBV6-5 and TRBJ2-7; D is perhaps TRBD2 (6 bases). The sample was naive CD4+ T cells sorted from blood. Subset specified: CD45RA+ positively selected. This receptor was identified in a young man in good health. The CDR3 coding sequence is TGTGCCAGCAGTTTGGAGGGATTCGCGAAGTCCTACGAGCAGTACTTC. Translating it yields CASSLEGFAKSYEQYF.